The present T cell receptor (beta chain) was sequenced within a study of blood T cell repertoires in COVID-19. Study as a whole: Donors in the United States, Italy and Spain gave samples during acute or convalescent COVID-19.

The participants were between about 18 and 90 years old and came from under 25 US areas. CDR1 and CDR2 from the germline V gene are SGHKS and YYEKEE (reference sequence). CDR3 size: 16 residues. V lost 0 bases to trimming and J lost 3 bases; unmatched junction nucleotides: 8. Sequencing was performed with immunoSEQ multiplex PCR; in TCRdb, only in-frame clones are kept and a portion is missing. The table lists 250,000 to 300,000 clones, approximately 92% of them singletons. The clonotype comes from a woman younger than 45 who had recovered from COVID-19. V usage is TRBV5-5 and J usage is TRBJ1-2, with 7 bases lining up with TRBD1. Sequenced input: PBMCs or T cells enriched from blood (not recorded which). CDR3 residues: CASSLGAGGGYYGYTF. For the CDR3, the DNA is TGTGCCAGCAGCTTGGGGGCAGGGGGAGGTTACTATGGCTACACCTTC.